This is a list of T cell receptor beta chains from one sample in a study of neurological immune-mediated disorders. TCRdb passed the 5' RACE reads through MiXCR, listing each CDR3 protein once. The sample has 71,000 or so distinct CDR3 sequences, approximately 15% seen once. Material for sequencing was PBMCs. The receptors here all came from a female donor with HTLV-1-associated myelopathy (HAM/TSP). Each CDR3 is given with its conserved first and last residue. D genes are given only for firm matches. Some rows have no size entry. The others give once, few or many, or a class for an expanded clone.

V	D	J	size	DNA	CDR3
TRBV20-1	-	TRBJ2-3	many	TGCAGTGCTAGGACGCTGAGCACAGATACGCAGTATTTT	CSARTLSTDTQYF
TRBV9	-	TRBJ1-2	few	TGTGCCAGCAGCGTAGATGCAGTGCCAAGGGGCTACACCTTC	CASSVDAVPRGYTF
TRBV20-1	TRBD2	TRBJ2-7	many	TGCAGTGCTAGAGTTGCGGGGGGCCCCCCGCACTACGAGCAGTACTTC	CSARVAGGPPHYEQYF
TRBV24-1	TRBD1	TRBJ2-6	many	TGTGCCACCAGTGATGCGGACAGGGGTGCTGGGGCCAACGTCCTGACTTTC	CATSDADRGAGANVLTF
TRBV20-1	TRBD2	TRBJ2-2	many	TGCAGTGCTCCAGGACTAGCGGTCACCGGGGAGCTGTTTTTT	CSAPGLAVTGELFF
TRBV28	TRBD1	TRBJ1-2	many	TGTGCCAGCAGTCCACCGGACAGGGCCTATGGCTACACCTTC	CASSPPDRAYGYTF
TRBV14	-	TRBJ2-7	many	TGTGCCAGCAGCCAAGATCTTAGGGGTTTCGAGCAGTACTTC	CASSQDLRGFEQYF
TRBV11-2	TRBD2	TRBJ2-3	many	TGTGCCAGCAGCTTAGTTGCGGGGGGATCTAGAGATACGCAGTATTTT	CASSLVAGGSRDTQYF
TRBV9	-	TRBJ1-2	many	TGTGCCAGCAGCGTGGAGGACAGTTCGGCGGGCTATGGCTACACCTTC	CASSVEDSSAGYGYTF
TRBV5-1	-	TRBJ2-7	many	TGCGCCAGCAGTCGGAAGGTCGCGGATCTTGACGAGCAGTACTTC	CASSRKVADLDEQYF
TRBV12-3/TRBV12-4	-	TRBJ2-3	many	TGTGCCAGGGGGGCGGAAAGCACAGATACGCAGTATTTT	CARGAESTDTQYF
TRBV28	-	TRBJ2-2	many	TGTGCCAGCAGCGAAACAGGGACGGTGGAGCTGTTTTTT	CASSETGTVELFF
TRBV7-3	-	TRBJ2-1	many	TGTGCCAGCAGCGCTAGCTCGAGCTCCTACAATGAGCAGTTCTTC	CASSASSSSYNEQFF
TRBV29-1	TRBD1	TRBJ2-5	many	TGCAGCGTCGTCAGGGGGCCCGGGGAGACCCAGTACTTC	CSVVRGPGETQYF
TRBV20-1	-	TRBJ2-7	many	TGCAGTGCTAGAGATTACCAGGGGAGGTACGAGCAGTACTTC	CSARDYQGRYEQYF
TRBV12-3/TRBV12-4	TRBD1	TRBJ2-1	many	TGTGCCAGCAGGGTTGGGACAGCCAATGAGCAGTTCTTC	CASRVGTANEQFF
TRBV28	TRBD1	TRBJ2-7	many	TGTGCCAGCAGACCCCGGGACAGGGCCACCTACGAGCAGTACTTC	CASRPRDRATYEQYF
TRBV5-1	-	TRBJ2-2	many	TGCGCCAGCAGCTTGGCCGGGGCACCCTCGGGGTACGGGGAGCTGTTTTTT	CASSLAGAPSGYGELFF
TRBV5-1	-	TRBJ2-2	many	TGCGCCAGCAGCTTGGACACCGACACCGGGGAGCTGTTTTTT	CASSLDTDTGELFF
TRBV11-2	TRBD1	TRBJ2-7	-	TGTGCCAGCAGCTTCCTTCGGACAGGGACGGGCTACGAGCAGTACTTC	CASSFLRTGTGYEQYF
TRBV5-1	-	TRBJ2-5	many	TGCGCCAGCAGCTCCCCCCCAGAGACCCAGTACTTC	CASSSPPETQYF
TRBV5-1	TRBD2	TRBJ2-1	many	TGCGCCAGCAGCCCCGGGGGGGGAGGTTTTTCTGAGCAGTTCTTC	CASSPGGGGFSEQFF
TRBV29-1	TRBD1	TRBJ2-2	-	TGCAGCGTTGAGCGGGACAGGGGGGCCGGGGAGCTGTTTTTT	CSVERDRGAGELFF
TRBV5-1	-	TRBJ1-1	many	TGCGCCAGCAGCCCGGGAGGTTGGCGGGAGAGCACTGAAGCTTTCTTT	CASSPGGWRESTEAFF
TRBV5-1	-	TRBJ2-6	many	TGCGCCAGCAGCTCCGATGGGGCCAACGTCCTGACTTTC	CASSSDGANVLTF
TRBV27	TRBD2	TRBJ2-3	few	TGTGCCAGCAGTTACCGCGGGGGAAACACAGATACGCAGTATTTT	CASSYRGGNTDTQYF
TRBV10-3	-	TRBJ1-1	many	TGTGCCATCCGGCTGGCGAACACTGAAGCTTTCTTT	CAIRLANTEAFF
TRBV10-3	-	TRBJ1-2	many	TGTGCCATCAGCTTCCTCAACGAGGGCTACACCTTC	CAISFLNEGYTF
TRBV5-6	TRBD1	TRBJ2-7	many	TGTGCCAGCAGATACCGGGACAGCTCCTACGAGCAGTACTTC	CASRYRDSSYEQYF
TRBV6-5	-	TRBJ1-1	-	TGTGCCAGCAGGTTTGCCGAGAACACTGAAGCTTTCTTT	CASRFAENTEAFF
TRBV5-1	-	TRBJ2-5	-	TGCGCCAGCAGCTTGGATGGGGCCATTCAAGAGACCCAGTACTTC	CASSLDGAIQETQYF
TRBV28	-	TRBJ2-7	medium-sized	TGTGCCAGCAGTTTCCCCAAGGACCGGGTTCGAACCTACGAGCAGTACTTC	CASSFPKDRVRTYEQYF
TRBV6-5	TRBD2	TRBJ2-5	many	TGTGCCAGCAGTTACTCGGATCTAGCGGGGGAGGGAGAGACCCAGTACTTC	CASSYSDLAGEGETQYF
TRBV11-2	TRBD2	TRBJ2-3	-	TGTGCCAGCAGCCTGGGGAAGGGACTAGTAATCACAGATACGCAGTATTTT	CASSLGKGLVITDTQYF
TRBV5-1	-	TRBJ1-3	many	TGCGCCAGCAGCTTGGCCGGAGGAAACACCATATATTTT	CASSLAGGNTIYF
TRBV5-1	-	TRBJ1-2	many	TGCGCCAGCAGTCCGTCAACTAACTATGGCTACACCTTC	CASSPSTNYGYTF
TRBV12-3/TRBV12-4	-	TRBJ1-1	many	TGTGCCAGCAGTCAACAGGTAAACACTGAAGCTTTCTTT	CASSQQVNTEAFF
TRBV7-9	-	TRBJ2-7	many	TGTGCCAGCAGCCGTACAGGGAGTTCGGGAGAGCAGTACTTC	CASSRTGSSGEQYF
TRBV2	TRBD1	TRBJ1-2	many	TGTGCCAGCAAACAGGGGGCGACTGGCTACACCTTC	CASKQGATGYTF
TRBV5-1	-	TRBJ2-7	many	TGCGCCAGCAGCTTGGCACGGAGGAATGGCCACGAGCAGTACTTC	CASSLARRNGHEQYF
TRBV10-3	-	TRBJ2-3	many	TGTGCCATCAGTGAGGCTTCAATCCCGACAGATACGCAGTATTTT	CAISEASIPTDTQYF
TRBV7-9	TRBD1	TRBJ2-2	few	TGTGCCAGCAGCACGGACAGGGGGTCAGGGGAGCTGTTTTTT	CASSTDRGSGELFF
TRBV20-1	-	TRBJ2-7	many	TGCAGTGCTGTTGGGGATAACAGGGAATCCTACGAGCAGTACTTC	CSAVGDNRESYEQYF
TRBV28	-	TRBJ2-6	many	TGTGCCAGCCAGAGCGGGGCCAACGTCCTGACTTTC	CASQSGANVLTF
TRBV5-1	-	TRBJ2-1	many	TGCGCCAGCAGCTCCCGCGGGGGCGATTACAATGAGCAGTTCTTC	CASSSRGGDYNEQFF
TRBV5-1	-	TRBJ2-3	many	TGCGCCAGCAGCTTGGAATGGGGGTCAGATACGCAGTATTTT	CASSLEWGSDTQYF
TRBV20-1	-	TRBJ2-5	many	TGCAGTGCTAGAGATTGGGCCGGGAGAGAGACCCAGTACTTC	CSARDWAGRETQYF
TRBV12-3/TRBV12-4	TRBD1	TRBJ1-2	many	TGTGCCAGCAGCCGGCAACAGGGGAGTTTAGATGGCTACACCTTC	CASSRQQGSLDGYTF
TRBV12-3/TRBV12-4	TRBD1	TRBJ2-1	few	TGTGCCAGCAGTTTAGTAGGAAGGACAGGGCCCTCGGGGGATGAGCAGTTCTTC	CASSLVGRTGPSGDEQFF
TRBV12-3/TRBV12-4	-	TRBJ2-2	-	TGTGCCAGCACCCTACCGCCTAGCGAGAACACCGGGGAGCTGTTTTTT	CASTLPPSENTGELFF
TRBV5-1	TRBD2	TRBJ2-3	-	TGCACCAGCAGCGGAACTAGCGGGGGGGCCTCAGATACGCAGTATTTT	CTSSGTSGGASDTQYF
TRBV20-1	-	TRBJ2-7	many	TGCAGTGCTAGAGAAGGAGGTACCTACGAGCAGTACTTC	CSAREGGTYEQYF
TRBV27	-	TRBJ2-7	few	TGTGCCAGCAGTTTCCAGGGGGGCAACGAGCAGTACTTC	CASSFQGGNEQYF